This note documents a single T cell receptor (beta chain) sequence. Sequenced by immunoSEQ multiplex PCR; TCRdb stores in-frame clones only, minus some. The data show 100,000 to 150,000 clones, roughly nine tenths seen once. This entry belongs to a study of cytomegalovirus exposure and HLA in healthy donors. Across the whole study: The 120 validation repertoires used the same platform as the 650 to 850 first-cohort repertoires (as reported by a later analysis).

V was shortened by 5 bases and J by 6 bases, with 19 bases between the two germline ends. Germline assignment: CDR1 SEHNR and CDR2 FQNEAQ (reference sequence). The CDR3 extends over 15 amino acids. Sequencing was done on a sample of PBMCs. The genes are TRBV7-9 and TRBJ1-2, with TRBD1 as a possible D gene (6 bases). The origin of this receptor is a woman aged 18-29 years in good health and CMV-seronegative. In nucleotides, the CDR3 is TGTGCCAGCAGCGAATATGGGGGCGCTTCTGATGGCTACACCTTC. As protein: CASSEYGGASDGYTF.